A single TCR beta chain is shown here with its context. Its specificity is not known. A single record per CDR3 protein comes from TCRdb applying MiXCR to the reads. The sample carries under 850,000 distinct CDR3 sequences, around 31% recorded once. Germline CDR1 ENHRY, CDR2 SYGVKD. V lost 6 bases to trimming and J lost 5 bases; unmatched junction nucleotides: 2. The CDR3 covers 13 residues. The sample comes from a study of T cell repertoires in cytomegalovirus infection. The wider study: Well-studied HLA-B-restricted epitopes and recently identified HLA-C-restricted epitopes of CMV were both used in the study. The public TCR beta signatures pointed to both CMV infection and matching HLA type.

Overall study findings and caveats: The response measured ex vivo was dominated by TCR beta clonotypes (HLA-C-restricted and CMV-specific). Cumulative frequency of public TCR beta families picked out carriers of CMV plus the relevant HLA.

The V call is TRBV10-3, the J call TRBJ2-5, with 11 bases matching TRBD1. This clonotype was sampled from a human donor in good health (CMV status not recorded). Some clones in this sample may be carry-over from other donors' samples. This material consisted of cultured PBMCs, taken from culture after CMV antigen stimulation. The chain's CDR3 is CAISRDRGETQYF. The CDR3 nucleotides are TGTGCCATCAGCCGGGACAGGGGGGAGACCCAGTACTTC.